This T cell receptor beta chain was found in a study of CD8 T cells in ankylosing spondylitis. Findings and limits, study-wide: Significant enrichment of disease-linked clones was reported in matched ankylosing spondylitis synovial fluid. A motif of eight highly homologous TCR beta variants was seen as apparently characteristic of ankylosing spondylitis blood.

The CDR3 contains 16 residues. Germline V gives CDR1 MNHNS, CDR2 SASEGT. Trimming pared 10 bases from V and 0 bases from J, leaving 19 bases between. This clonotype has only a few counts. What it binds is not known. 5'-RACE, quantitative and with molecular barcodes, yielded the TCR beta libraries. TCRdb ran MiXCR on the 5' RACE reads and lists one entry per CDR3 protein. The repertoire holds under 550,000 distinct CDR3 sequences, roughly 25% seen once, with 0.89% in the top ten. The chain links TRBV6-1 to TRBJ1-5; weak D call: TRBD1 (6 bases). This sequence was found in a male donor with ankylosing spondylitis. Sequencing was done on a sample of blood, either unsorted or a sorted T cell fraction (not recorded which). CDR3 coding DNA: TGTGCCACCCAAACTGGACAGCCCGGTAGCAATCAGCCCCAGCATTTT. Translation gives CATQTGQPGSNQPQHF.